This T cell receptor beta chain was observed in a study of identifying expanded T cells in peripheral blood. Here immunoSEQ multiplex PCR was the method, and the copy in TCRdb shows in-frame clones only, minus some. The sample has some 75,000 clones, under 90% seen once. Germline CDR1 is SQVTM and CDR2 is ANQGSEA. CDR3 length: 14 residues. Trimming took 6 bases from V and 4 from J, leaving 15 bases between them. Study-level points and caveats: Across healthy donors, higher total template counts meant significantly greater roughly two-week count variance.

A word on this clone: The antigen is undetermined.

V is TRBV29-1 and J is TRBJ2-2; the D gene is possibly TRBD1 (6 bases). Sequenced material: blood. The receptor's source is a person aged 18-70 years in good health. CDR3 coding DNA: TGCAGCGTCCAGGTGGGGGCGAGCACCGGGGAGCTGTTTTTT. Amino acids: CSVQVGASTGELFF.